This T cell receptor beta chain is from a study of cytomegalovirus exposure and HLA in healthy donors. Across the whole study: Ancestry clustering placed around 80% of around 400 genotyped donors in the Caucasian-associated cluster.

With 60 Vbeta and 13 Jbeta primers, the PCR was carried out. Assay: immunoSEQ multiplex PCR; the TCRdb copy retains only in-frame clones and omits some. The profile covers roughly 120,000 clones, with around 79% appearing a single time and around 4.2% taken by the ten largest. Whole-study results and caveats: With DRB1 most and HLA-C fewest, TCR association rates differed between HLA loci in a later analysis.

Worth noting for this clone: Its target is unknown.

Per the germline V gene, CDR1 is SGHTA and CDR2 is FQGTGA. The V and J ends lost 5 bases and 7 bases, in that order; junction bases with no gene match: 4. This CDR3 is 13 amino acids long. The material sequenced was PBMCs. The chain couples TRBV7-3 to TRBJ1-1, with 10 bases aligning to TRBD1. The TCR sequence derives from a woman in her 40s in good health and CMV-seronegative. The CDR3 protein is CASSAGTGDEAFF. In nucleotides, the CDR3 is TGTGCCAGCAGCGCCGGGACAGGGGATGAAGCTTTCTTT.